Below are 2 T cell receptor beta chains sequenced from a single sample in a study of T cell responses to AZD1222 COVID-19 vaccine. TCRdb's table, derived via immunoSEQ multiplex PCR, lists solely in-frame clones and lacks some. This table holds about 140,000 clones, about nine tenths found once. The sequenced sample was peripheral blood, obtained on day 0 of AZD1222 vaccination. Receptors originate from an adult in good health.

The chain joins TRBV5-4 to TRBJ1-2, with D possibly TRBD1 on 6 matching bases. The germline gives CDR1 SGHNT, CDR2 YYREEE (reference sequence). Trimming left V 0 bases short and J 4 bases short, with 13 bases between. The length of the CDR3 is 15 residues. The CDR3 nucleotides read TGTGCCAGCAGCTTGGGGACAGCTCTTAGCTATGGCTACACCTTC. As protein: CASSLGTALSYGYTF.

V and J are TRBV28 and TRBJ2-3, with 7 bases that match TRBD1. The CDR3 totals 15 residues. Unmatched junction bases numbered 8, after V lost 6 bases and J lost 2 bases. The germline V gene encodes CDR1 MDHEN and CDR2 SYDVKM. CDR3 in DNA: TGTGCCAGCAGATTAGACAGGGTGGTCACAGATACGCAGTATTTT. This codes for CASRLDRVVTDTQYF.